A selection of T cell receptor beta chains follows, all from one sample in a study of cytomegalovirus exposure and HLA in healthy donors. The table came from immunoSEQ multiplex PCR; TCRdb's copy has only in-frame clones and leaves some out. The sample contains about 180,000 clones, around 85% of which appear only once. Sample: PBMCs. All receptors derive from a man between 18 and 29 years old in good health and CMV-seropositive. Both conserved end residues are part of each CDR3. The order of the fields is D gene, V gene, clone size, J gene, CDR3 protein, CDR3 DNA. D genes are given only for firm matches. Only some rows state a clone size, as once, few, many or a class for expanded clones.

TRBD2	TRBV6-4	.	TRBJ2-1	CASSGLAGEREQFF	TGTGCCAGCAGCGGACTAGCGGGAGAGCGGGAGCAGTTCTTC
TRBD2	TRBV27	.	TRBJ2-5	CASSLGTSVQETQYF	TGTGCCAGCAGTCTCGGGACTAGCGTCCAAGAGACCCAGTACTTC
.	TRBV5-1	.	TRBJ1-1	CASSLVGDTEAFF	TGCGCCAGCAGCTTGGTAGGGGACACTGAAGCTTTCTTT
TRBD1	TRBV18	.	TRBJ1-4	CASSPRQGLNEKLFF	TGTGCCAGCTCACCCCGACAGGGGCTTAATGAAAAACTGTTTTTT
.	TRBV4-1	.	TRBJ2-5	CASSPRGETQYF	TGCGCCAGCAGCCCAAGGGGGGAGACCCAGTACTTC
.	TRBV7-9	.	TRBJ2-3	CASSGVVPGSTQYF	TGTGCCAGTTCCGGGGTCGTACCGGGGAGTACGCAGTATTTT
.	TRBV2	.	TRBJ1-2	CAIAGVGRRGYTF	TGTGCCATTGCTGGTGTTGGGCGTAGGGGCTACACCTTC
TRBD1	TRBV6-1	.	TRBJ2-2	CASSGPGTEELFF	TGTGCCAGCAGTGGCCCAGGGACAGAGGAGCTGTTTTTT
.	TRBV10-3	.	TRBJ2-7	CAISESWGNEQYF	TGTGCCATCAGTGAGTCGTGGGGCAACGAGCAGTACTTC
.	TRBV28	few	TRBJ1-2	CASRREQGLYGYTF	TGTGCCAGCAGAAGGGAACAGGGCTTATATGGCTACACCTTC
TRBD1	TRBV6-5	.	TRBJ2-5	CASSYGTGGQAQYF	TGTGCCAGCAGTTACGGGACAGGGGGGCAGGCCCAGTACTTC
.	TRBV28	.	TRBJ1-2	CASSWEGDEGYTF	TGTGCCAGCAGTTGGGAGGGGGATGAGGGCTACACCTTC
TRBD1	TRBV5-1	.	TRBJ1-1	CASSLGTGDTEAFF	TGCGCCAGCAGCTTGGGGACAGGGGACACTGAAGCTTTCTTT
.	TRBV7-9	.	TRBJ2-5	CASSLPPRGYQETQYF	TGTGCCAGCAGCTTACCCCCTCGGGGGTACCAAGAGACCCAGTACTTC
TRBD2	TRBV27	once	TRBJ2-1	CASSIRTSGSNEQFF	TGTGCCAGCAGTATTCGGACTAGCGGGAGCAATGAGCAGTTCTTC
.	TRBV7-9	.	TRBJ2-7	CASGTSHEQYF	TGTGCCAGCGGGACATCCCACGAGCAGTACTTC
TRBD1	TRBV4-1	.	TRBJ1-4	CASSQGQGGWEKLFF	TGCGCCAGCAGCCAGGGACAGGGGGGTTGGGAAAAACTGTTTTTT
.	TRBV7-8	.	TRBJ2-6	CASSLFLSGANVLTF	TGTGCCAGCAGCCTCTTCCTCTCTGGGGCCAACGTCCTGACTTTC
.	TRBV6-4	few	TRBJ2-7	CASRAAAPGF	TGTGCCAGCAGAGCCGCGGCCCCTGGGTTC
.	TRBV28	.	TRBJ1-1	CASRSPPGLNTEAFF	TGTGCCAGCAGATCCCCTCCGGGATTGAACACTGAAGCTTTCTTT
.	TRBV9	.	TRBJ2-7	CASSIRDIPYEQYF	TGTGCCAGCTCAATCCGGGACATACCCTACGAGCAGTACTTC
TRBD1	TRBV5-4	.	TRBJ1-1	CASNQATGVSNTEAFF	TGTGCCAGCAACCAAGCAACAGGGGTGTCGAACACTGAAGCTTTCTTT
.	TRBV27	.	TRBJ2-5	CASSFSAALRGETQYF	TGTGCCAGCAGTTTTTCTGCGGCCTTAAGGGGGGAGACCCAGTACTTC
.	TRBV27	.	TRBJ2-7	CASSLASSYEQYF	TGTGCCAGCAGTCTAGCGAGCTCCTACGAGCAGTACTTC
TRBD1	TRBV11-3	.	TRBJ2-5	CASSPWGTDPTQETQYF	TGTGCCAGCAGCCCATGGGGGACAGATCCCACCCAAGAGACCCAGTACTTC
.	TRBV29-1	.	TRBJ1-2	CSAVTGGHGYTF	TGCAGCGCCGTAACGGGGGGGCATGGCTACACCTTC
.	TRBV18	.	TRBJ2-3	CASSLGTPFTDTQYF	TGTGCCAGCTCACTTGGGACTCCCTTCACAGATACGCAGTATTTT
TRBD1	TRBV7-6	.	TRBJ1-4	CASSILGQGTNEKLFF	TGTGCCAGCAGCATCCTAGGACAGGGGACTAATGAAAAACTGTTTTTT
TRBD1	TRBV29-1	.	TRBJ1-2	CSVVLQGANYGYTF	TGCAGCGTTGTATTGCAGGGGGCGAACTATGGCTACACCTTC
TRBD2	TRBV9	.	TRBJ2-5	CASSVALADQETQYF	TGTGCCAGCAGCGTTGCCCTAGCGGACCAAGAGACCCAGTACTTC
.	TRBV5-1	once	TRBJ1-4	CASSLEGVINEKLFF	TGCGCCAGCAGCTTGGAGGGGGTGATTAATGAAAAACTGTTTTTT
.	TRBV11-2	.	TRBJ2-1	CASSLDWANNEQFF	TGTGCCAGCAGCTTAGACTGGGCTAACAATGAGCAGTTCTTC
.	TRBV7-9	.	TRBJ2-5	CASSLRRSGEETQYF	TGTGCCAGCAGCTTACGAAGATCCGGTGAAGAGACCCAGTACTTC
TRBD2	TRBV27	.	TRBJ2-7	CASSLRGRGHEQYF	TGTGCCAGCAGTTTACGCGGGAGAGGTCACGAGCAGTACTTC
TRBD1	TRBV28	.	TRBJ1-2	CATLGQGYGYTF	TGTGCCACCCTCGGACAGGGATATGGCTACACCTTC
TRBD1	TRBV6-5	.	TRBJ1-2	CASTIGQGSAYTF	TGTGCCAGCACCATAGGACAGGGGTCCGCCTACACCTTC
.	TRBV6-1	once	TRBJ1-4	CASSPTVATNEKLFF	TGTGCCAGCAGTCCAACAGTTGCAACTAATGAAAAACTGTTTTTT
.	TRBV7-3	.	TRBJ2-5	CASSSRGGEETQYF	TGTGCCAGCAGCTCAAGGGGTGGTGAAGAGACCCAGTACTTC
TRBD2	TRBV5-4	once	TRBJ2-1	CASSSNKRGWNEQFF	TGTGCCAGCAGCTCAAACAAGCGGGGGTGGAATGAGCAGTTCTTC
TRBD2	TRBV27	.	TRBJ2-1	CASSSGLRYSYNEQFF	TGTGCCAGCAGTTCGGGACTACGCTACTCCTACAATGAGCAGTTCTTC
TRBD1	TRBV27	.	TRBJ1-2	CASSLLSTGGGRGYTF	TGTGCCAGCAGTTTATTGAGTACAGGGGGCGGAAGGGGCTACACCTTC